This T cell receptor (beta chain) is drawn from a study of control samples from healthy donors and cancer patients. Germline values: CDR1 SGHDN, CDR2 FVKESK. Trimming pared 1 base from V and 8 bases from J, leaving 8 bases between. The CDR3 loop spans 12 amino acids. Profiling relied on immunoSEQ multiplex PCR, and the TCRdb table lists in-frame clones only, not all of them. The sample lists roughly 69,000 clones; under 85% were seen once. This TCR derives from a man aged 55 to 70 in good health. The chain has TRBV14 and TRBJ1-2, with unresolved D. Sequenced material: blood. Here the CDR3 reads CASSQVSSGYTF. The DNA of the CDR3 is TGTGCCAGCAGCCAAGTGAGCAGCGGCTACACCTTC. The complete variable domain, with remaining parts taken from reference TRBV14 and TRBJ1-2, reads EAGVTQFPSHSVIEKGQTVTLRCDPISGHDNLYWYRRVMGKEIKFLLHFVKESKQDESGMPNNRFLAERTGGTYSTLKVQPAELEDSGVYFCASSQVSSGYTFGSGTRLTVV.